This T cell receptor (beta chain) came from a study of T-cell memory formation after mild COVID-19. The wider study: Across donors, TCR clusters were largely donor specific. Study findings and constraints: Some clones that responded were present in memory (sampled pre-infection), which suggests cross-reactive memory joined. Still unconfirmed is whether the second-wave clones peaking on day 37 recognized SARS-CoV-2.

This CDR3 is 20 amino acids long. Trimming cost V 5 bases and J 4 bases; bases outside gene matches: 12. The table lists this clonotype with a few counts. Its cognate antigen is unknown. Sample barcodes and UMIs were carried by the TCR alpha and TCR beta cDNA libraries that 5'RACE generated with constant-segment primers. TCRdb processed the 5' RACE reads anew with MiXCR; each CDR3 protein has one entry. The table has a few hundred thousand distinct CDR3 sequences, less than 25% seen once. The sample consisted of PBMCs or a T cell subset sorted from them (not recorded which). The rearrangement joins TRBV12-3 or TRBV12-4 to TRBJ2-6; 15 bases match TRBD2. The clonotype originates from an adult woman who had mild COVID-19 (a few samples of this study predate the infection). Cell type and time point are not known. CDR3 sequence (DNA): TGTGCCAGCAGTCACACAGGGACTAGCGGGAGGTCCCCAGGGGCCAACGTCCTGACTTTC. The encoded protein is CASSHTGTSGRSPGANVLTF.